The TCR beta chain under discussion was sequenced for a study of PD-1 blockade in classical Hodgkin lymphoma. In regard to this clone: Antigen specificity is unknown.

Findings of the study overall: Relapsed/refractory patients reportedly had the lowest baseline TCR diversity, below newly diagnosed patients, who were below healthy donors.

Method: immunoSEQ multiplex PCR; TCRdb's copy keeps in-frame clones and lacks some. The profile shows under 35,000 clones, about 87% of them singletons. Specified time point: newly diagnosed, previously untreated cHL patient sample. Magnetic depletion of unwanted cells isolated CD4+ T cells from thawed PBMCs. Comparison PBMCs came from previously untreated, newly diagnosed classical Hodgkin lymphoma patients. In germline, CDR1 is MGHRA, CDR2 YSYEKL. V dropped 4 bases and J dropped 3; count of bases not matched to a gene: 9. The CDR3 has 15 amino acids. The receptor's source is a human donor with classical Hodgkin lymphoma. The V call is TRBV4-1, the J call TRBJ2-7; 7 bases map to TRBD1. What was sequenced was CD4+ T cells from blood. The CDR3 sequence is CASSPEGGVNYEQYF. The CDR3 DNA sequence: TGCGCCAGCAGCCCAGAAGGGGGCGTAAACTACGAGCAGTACTTC.